The clone carrying this T cell receptor beta chain appeared many times. Its antigen is unidentified. The CDR3 is 14 amino acids. V gave up 3 bases and J gave up 7 bases; unmatched junction bases: 4. Germline lookup yields CDR1 SGHRS and CDR2 YFSETQ. This specimen belongs to a study of CD8 T cells in ankylosing spondylitis. Broader study findings: Disease-linked clones displayed a CD8+ phenotype and appeared relatively rarely in peripheral blood.

TCRdb ran MiXCR on the 5' RACE reads and lists one entry per CDR3 protein. Of 210,000 or so distinct CDR3 sequences detected, under 30% appear once; the ten largest clones hold more than 6.5%. Input material: blood, either unsorted or a sorted T cell fraction (not recorded which). This TCR was recovered from a male donor with ankylosing spondylitis or in good health (not recorded which). The chain is built from TRBV5-1 and TRBJ2-1; 10 positions agree with TRBD1. This CDR3 is CASSWGGQGNEQFF. DNA for the CDR3: TGCGCCAGCAGCTGGGGGGGACAGGGGAATGAGCAGTTCTTC.